These 26 T cell receptor beta chains were sequenced from one sample in a study of blood T cell repertoires in COVID-19. TCRdb keeps only in-frame clones here, not all; method: immunoSEQ multiplex PCR. The sample contains 270,000 or so clones, about nine tenths of which appear only once. Sequencing used PBMCs or T cells enriched from blood (not recorded which). The receptors were sampled from a woman in her thirties or forties with acute COVID-19.

The V gene is TRBV28, the J gene TRBJ2-3, with 8 bases identical to TRBD2. The germline CDR1 and CDR2 sequences are MDHEN and SYDVKM. Trimming cost V 1 base and J 5 bases; bases outside gene matches: 5. The CDR3 runs to 15 residues. The CDR3 DNA reads as TGTGCCAGCAGTTTATTAGCGGGATTTGGAGATACGCAGTATTTT. As protein: CASSLLAGFGDTQYF.

The rearrangement uses TRBV9 and TRBJ2-5; 9 bases match TRBD2. In germline, CDR1 is SGDLS, CDR2 YYNGEE. Trimming removed 0 bases from V and 1 base from J; junction bases left unmatched: 4. The CDR3 totals 16 residues. The CDR3 sequence: CASSVGSGGPQETQYF. In DNA form, the CDR3 reads TGTGCCAGCAGCGTAGGAAGCGGGGGGCCCCAAGAGACCCAGTACTTC.

The chain has TRBV6-5 and TRBJ1-1, with 7 bases aligning to TRBD1. Germline assignment: CDR1 MNHEY and CDR2 SVGAGI. The trim removed 6 bases at V and 5 bases at J, leaving 6 bases unmatched. This CDR3 spans 13 amino acids. The CDR3 nucleotides are TGTGCCAGCAGATCCGGGACAGCTACTGAAGCTTTCTTT. Protein sequence: CASRSGTATEAFF.

The rearrangement joins TRBV18 to TRBJ2-7; 7 bases map to TRBD2. With V trimmed by 2 bases and J by 5 bases, 9 bases remained unmatched. The CDR3 loop spans 15 amino acids. Germline V lookup: CDR1 KGHSH, CDR2 LQKENI. The CDR3 DNA reads TGTGCCAGCTCACCAAGCGGGGTGGGAAGGGACGAGCAGTACTTC. Its protein product is CASSPSGVGRDEQYF.

This chain uses TRBV11-1 with TRBJ2-7; the match to TRBD1 covers 9 bases. Trimming at V came to 1 base and at J to 3 bases, leaving 4 bases not matched to a gene. This CDR3 has 15 residues. CDR1 SGHAT and CDR2 FQDESV come from the germline V gene (reference sequence). CDR3 sequence (DNA): TGTGCCAGCAGCTTAGAGGCGACAGGGGGCTACGAGCAGTACTTC. Amino acids: CASSLEATGGYEQYF.

The chain joins TRBV7-2 to TRBJ1-5; D possibly corresponds to TRBD1 (5 bases). Germline lookup yields CDR1 SGHTA and CDR2 FQGNSA. The V end lost 1 base, the J end lost 3 bases, and 13 bases lay between the germline ends. The CDR3 runs 16 residues. CDR3 sequence: CASSLDLGAPNQPQHF. CDR3 DNA sequence: TGTGCCAGCAGCTTAGATTTAGGGGCCCCCAATCAGCCCCAGCATTTT.

The chain combines TRBV24-1 with TRBJ1-5; D not certain. CDR1 KGHDR and CDR2 SFDVKD come from the germline V gene. CDR3 length: 17 residues. V lost 2 bases to trimming and J lost 1 base, with 14 bases between them. This CDR3 reads CATSDSGPGSSNQPQHF. The CDR3 DNA follows: TGTGCCACCAGTGATTCCGGCCCGGGGTCGAGCAATCAGCCCCAGCATTTT.

This sequence joins TRBV28 and TRBJ1-4; tentatively, D is TRBD1 (6 bases). The CDR3 extends over 17 amino acids. Germline CDR1 and CDR2: MDHEN and SYDVKM. Trimming removed 0 bases from V and 8 bases from J, with 19 bases in between. CDR3 amino acids: CASSLWSRGRSGEKLFF. The CDR3 DNA follows: TGTGCCAGCAGTTTATGGTCCAGGGGCCGGTCTGGGGAAAAACTGTTTTTT.

This clone was seen only once. The chain combines TRBV12-3 or TRBV12-4 with TRBJ2-7; TRBD1 agrees at 9 bases. V shed 7 bases and J 3 bases; nucleotides not matched to a gene: 4. This CDR3 contains 13 residues. The CDR3 region is CASTRQGGYEQYF. In DNA form, the CDR3 reads TGTGCCAGCACCCGACAGGGGGGCTACGAGCAGTACTTC.

The chain couples TRBV24-1 to TRBJ1-5; perhaps TRBD1 as D (5 bases). CDR1 KGHDR and CDR2 SFDVKD come from the germline V gene. V dropped 5 bases and J dropped 6 bases, with 10 bases sitting between them. There are 13 residues in the CDR3. Here the CDR3 DNA reads TGTGCCACCAGTGGCCAGGGCCTTCAGCCCCAGCATTTT. It translates to CATSGQGLQPQHF.

V usage is TRBV2 and J usage is TRBJ2-7; possibly TRBD1 for D (6 bases). Between the trimmed V and J ends, which lost 4 bases and 5 bases, there was a span of 21 bases. Germline V gene lookup returns CDR1 SNHLY and CDR2 FYNNEI. The CDR3 sequence is 16 residues long. CDR3 nucleotides: TGTGCCAGCAGTGTTAAGGGGGAGAAGGATCGAAACGAGCAGTACTTC. It codes for CASSVKGEKDRNEQYF.

The chain links TRBV7-9 to TRBJ1-1; no clear D. The germline V gene has CDR1 SEHNR and CDR2 FQNEAQ (reference sequence). The CDR3 consists of 14 residues. The germline V and J ends were trimmed by 4 bases and 3 bases, with 12 bases remaining between them. CDR3 DNA: TGTGCCAGCAGCTCTCGGAGGTTGGACACTGAAGCTTTCTTT. This codes for CASSSRRLDTEAFF. The whole variable domain, remainder taken from reference TRBV7-9 and TRBJ1-1, is DTGVSQNPRHKITKRGQNVTFRCDPISEHNRLYWYRQTLGQGPEFLTYFQNEAQLEKSRLLSDRFSAERPKGSFSTLEIQRTEQGDSAMYLCASSSRRLDTEAFFGQGTRLTVV.

The chain has TRBV19 and TRBJ1-5, with D perhaps TRBD1 (6 bases). Germline V gives CDR1 LNHDA, CDR2 SQIVND (reference sequence). Trimming cost V 2 bases and J 9 bases, with 14 bases left between them. This CDR3 has 14 amino acids. The CDR3 sequence: CASSISGGGGPQHF. CDR3 DNA: TGTGCCAGTAGTATATCTGGGGGCGGTGGGCCCCAGCATTTT.

V is TRBV6-5 and J is TRBJ2-7; a possible D gene is TRBD2 (5 bases). Trimming took 7 bases from V and 7 from J, leaving 17 bases between them. Germline assignment: CDR1 MNHEY and CDR2 SVGAGI. The CDR3 sequence is 13 residues long. The CDR3 reads CASTLRAAREQYF. The CDR3 nucleotides are TGTGCCAGCACCCTGCGGGCAGCACGGGAGCAGTACTTC.

This sequence joins TRBV28 and TRBJ1-1; possibly TRBD1 for D (5 bases). Trimming took 7 bases from V and 5 from J, leaving 14 bases between them. The germline gives CDR1 MDHEN, CDR2 SYDVKM. This CDR3 is 13 amino acids long. CDR3 DNA: TGTGCCAGCACCCCAGGCAGGGTAACTGAAGCTTTCTTT. It is translated as CASTPGRVTEAFF.

J is TRBJ2-1 and V is TRBV24-1; 10 nucleotides line up with TRBD1. The J segment lost 8 bases and the V segment lost 4 bases, leaving 7 bases of the junction unmatched. CDR3 length: 15 residues. Germline V gene lookup returns CDR1 KGHDR and CDR2 SFDVKD. CDR3 sequence: CATSEPDRGLYEQFF. CDR3 nucleotide sequence: TGTGCCACCAGTGAGCCTGACAGGGGGCTGTATGAGCAGTTCTTC.

This clone was seen a single time. The chain has TRBV3-1 (or the pseudogene TRBV3-2) and TRBJ2-1; perhaps TRBD2 as D (5 bases). V lost 3 bases, J lost 2 bases, and 11 bases lay in between. Germline V gene lookup returns CDR1 LGHDT and CDR2 YNNKEL (reference sequence). This CDR3 has 15 amino acids. CDR3 sequence (DNA): TGTGCCAGCAGCCAGAGAGGGCGTCCCTACAATGAGCAGTTCTTC. Its protein is CASSQRGRPYNEQFF.

This chain's CDR3 is CASSLAAGQNSNQPQHF. CDR3 coding DNA: TGTGCCAGCAGCCTAGCGGCGGGACAGAATAGCAATCAGCCCCAGCATTTT. This chain connects TRBV3-1 (or the pseudogene TRBV3-2) to TRBJ1-5, with 7 bases aligning to TRBD1. The CDR3 contains 17 residues. CDR1 is LGHDT, CDR2 YNNKEL, per germline (reference sequence). Germline trimming cut 4 bases from V and 0 bases from J; bases unmatched to any gene: 9.

The chain recombines TRBV7-2 with TRBJ2-7; 7 bases line up with TRBD1. CDR1 and CDR2 (germline): SGHTA, FQGNSA. This CDR3 spans 15 amino acids. Unmatched junction bases numbered 8, after V lost 4 bases and J lost 2 bases. CDR3 nucleotide sequence: TGTGCCAGCAGCTCCGTTTCAGGGGGTACCTACGAGCAGTACTTC. This translates into CASSSVSGGTYEQYF.

The V gene is TRBV21-1, the J gene TRBJ1-3. TRBV21-1 is recorded as a pseudogene. This CDR3 is 15 amino acids long. CDR3 bases: TGTGCCAGCAGAATGGCGGGGTTCTCTGGAAACACCATATATTTT. Protein: CASRMAGFSGNTIYF.

The V gene is TRBV21-1, the J gene TRBJ2-7; the table gives TRBD2 as D, unverified against the DNA. TRBV21-1 is given as a pseudogene. The CDR3 sequence is 14 residues long. The CDR3 spells CANSVQEDPYEQYF. The CDR3 coding sequence is TGTGCCAACAGTGTTCAGGAGGATCCCTACGAGCAGTACTTC.

This rearrangement joins TRBV10-3 to TRBJ2-7; TRBD1 is a possible D gene (5 bases). The CDR3 totals 14 residues. In germline, CDR1 is ENHRY, CDR2 SYGVKD. V was cut by 3 bases and J by 9 bases, with 18 bases left in between. CDR3 amino acids: CAISEVTGLGGQYF. The CDR3 DNA reads TGTGCCATCAGTGAAGTAACAGGTCTGGGTGGGCAGTACTTC.

The chain uses TRBV5-6 and TRBJ1-4; D might be TRBD1 (6 bases). V was pared by 0 bases and J by 10 bases, with 13 bases between. The CDR3 extends over 14 amino acids. Germline CDR1 and CDR2: SGHDT and YYEEEE. CDR3 bases: TGTGCCAGCAGCTTGGAACAGCTAGGGGGAAAACTGTTTTTT. Translation gives CASSLEQLGGKLFF.

The chain has TRBV13 and TRBJ2-5; 10 bases fit TRBD2. V lost 2 bases and J lost 4; bases outside the gene matches: 4. Germline assignment: CDR1 PRHDT and CDR2 FYEKMQ (reference sequence). CDR3 size: 15 residues. In DNA, the CDR3 is TGTGCCAGCAGCTTAAGTAGCGGGAGGTCAGAGACCCAGTACTTC. Translating it yields CASSLSSGRSETQYF.

V and J are TRBV6-1 and TRBJ2-5, with TRBD2 matching over 11 bases. Germline CDR1 is MNHNS and CDR2 is SASEGT. The trim removed 4 bases at V and 4 bases at J, leaving 11 bases unmatched. The length of the CDR3 is 17 residues. The CDR3, as DNA: TGTGCCAGCAGTGCCAAACTAGCGGGGGTCCTCGGAGAGACCCAGTACTTC. Encoded protein: CASSAKLAGVLGETQYF.

This clone occurred once. The chain uses TRBV11-2 and TRBJ2-1, with TRBD1 identical over 8 bases. Trimming at V came to 8 bases and at J to 5 bases, leaving 8 bases not matched to a gene. The CDR3 sequence is 14 residues long. Germline lookup yields CDR1 SGHAT and CDR2 FQNNGV. This chain's CDR3 is CASHRDRKNNEQFF. The CDR3 DNA follows: TGTGCCAGCCACCGGGACAGGAAAAACAATGAGCAGTTCTTC.